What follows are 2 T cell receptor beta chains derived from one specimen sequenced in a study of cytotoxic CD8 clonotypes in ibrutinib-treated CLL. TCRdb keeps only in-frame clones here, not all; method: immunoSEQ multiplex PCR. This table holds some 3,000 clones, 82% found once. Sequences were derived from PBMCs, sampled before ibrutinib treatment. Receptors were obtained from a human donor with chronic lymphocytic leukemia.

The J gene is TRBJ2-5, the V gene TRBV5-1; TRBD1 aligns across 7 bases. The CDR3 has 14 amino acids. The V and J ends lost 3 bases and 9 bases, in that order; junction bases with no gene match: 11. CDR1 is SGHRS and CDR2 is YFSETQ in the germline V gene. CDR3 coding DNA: TGCGCCAGCAGCTACTCCGGACAGGCGACGGCCCAGTACTTC. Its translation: CASSYSGQATAQYF. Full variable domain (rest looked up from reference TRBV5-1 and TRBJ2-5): KAGVTQTPRYLIKTRGQQVTLSCSPISGHRSVSWYQQTPGQGLQFLFEYFSETQRNKGNFPGRFSGRQFSNSRSEMNVSTLELGDSALYLCASSYSGQATAQYFGPGTRLLVL.

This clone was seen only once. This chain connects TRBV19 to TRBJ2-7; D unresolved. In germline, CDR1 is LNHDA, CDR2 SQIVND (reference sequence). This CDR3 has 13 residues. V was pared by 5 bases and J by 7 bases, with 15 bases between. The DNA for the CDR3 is TGTGCCAGTAGTGGCCAATACGGTTGGGAGCAGTACTTC. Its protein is CASSGQYGWEQYF.